This T cell receptor (beta chain) was captured by sequencing in a study of monozygotic twins with inflammatory bowel disease. With regard to this clonotype: The antigen remains unidentified.

CDR3 length: 14 residues. Looked up from germline, CDR1 is SGHRS and CDR2 is YFSETQ. Study results and caveats: Fewer shared clonotypes with others were found in IBD patients than in healthy twins, especially with disease activity.

Blood was drawn at about 2.4 ml per donor. Starting material for each TCR library was about 3.5 ug of total RNA. The study subjected TCRalpha and TCRbeta cDNA to two nested PCRs of approximately 16 and 9 cycles. TCRdb reprocessed the 5' RACE reads and stores each CDR3 protein as one record, lacking DNA. The sample data list approximately 200,000 distinct CDR3 sequences. The chain couples TRBV5-1 to TRBJ2-3; TCRdb selects TRBD1, and the lack of DNA leaves this call unchecked. This TCR was recovered from a human donor with ulcerative colitis or Crohn's disease, or a healthy co-twin of an affected twin (not recorded which). Sequencing used blood. CDR3 amino acids: CASRPGQGTDTQYF.